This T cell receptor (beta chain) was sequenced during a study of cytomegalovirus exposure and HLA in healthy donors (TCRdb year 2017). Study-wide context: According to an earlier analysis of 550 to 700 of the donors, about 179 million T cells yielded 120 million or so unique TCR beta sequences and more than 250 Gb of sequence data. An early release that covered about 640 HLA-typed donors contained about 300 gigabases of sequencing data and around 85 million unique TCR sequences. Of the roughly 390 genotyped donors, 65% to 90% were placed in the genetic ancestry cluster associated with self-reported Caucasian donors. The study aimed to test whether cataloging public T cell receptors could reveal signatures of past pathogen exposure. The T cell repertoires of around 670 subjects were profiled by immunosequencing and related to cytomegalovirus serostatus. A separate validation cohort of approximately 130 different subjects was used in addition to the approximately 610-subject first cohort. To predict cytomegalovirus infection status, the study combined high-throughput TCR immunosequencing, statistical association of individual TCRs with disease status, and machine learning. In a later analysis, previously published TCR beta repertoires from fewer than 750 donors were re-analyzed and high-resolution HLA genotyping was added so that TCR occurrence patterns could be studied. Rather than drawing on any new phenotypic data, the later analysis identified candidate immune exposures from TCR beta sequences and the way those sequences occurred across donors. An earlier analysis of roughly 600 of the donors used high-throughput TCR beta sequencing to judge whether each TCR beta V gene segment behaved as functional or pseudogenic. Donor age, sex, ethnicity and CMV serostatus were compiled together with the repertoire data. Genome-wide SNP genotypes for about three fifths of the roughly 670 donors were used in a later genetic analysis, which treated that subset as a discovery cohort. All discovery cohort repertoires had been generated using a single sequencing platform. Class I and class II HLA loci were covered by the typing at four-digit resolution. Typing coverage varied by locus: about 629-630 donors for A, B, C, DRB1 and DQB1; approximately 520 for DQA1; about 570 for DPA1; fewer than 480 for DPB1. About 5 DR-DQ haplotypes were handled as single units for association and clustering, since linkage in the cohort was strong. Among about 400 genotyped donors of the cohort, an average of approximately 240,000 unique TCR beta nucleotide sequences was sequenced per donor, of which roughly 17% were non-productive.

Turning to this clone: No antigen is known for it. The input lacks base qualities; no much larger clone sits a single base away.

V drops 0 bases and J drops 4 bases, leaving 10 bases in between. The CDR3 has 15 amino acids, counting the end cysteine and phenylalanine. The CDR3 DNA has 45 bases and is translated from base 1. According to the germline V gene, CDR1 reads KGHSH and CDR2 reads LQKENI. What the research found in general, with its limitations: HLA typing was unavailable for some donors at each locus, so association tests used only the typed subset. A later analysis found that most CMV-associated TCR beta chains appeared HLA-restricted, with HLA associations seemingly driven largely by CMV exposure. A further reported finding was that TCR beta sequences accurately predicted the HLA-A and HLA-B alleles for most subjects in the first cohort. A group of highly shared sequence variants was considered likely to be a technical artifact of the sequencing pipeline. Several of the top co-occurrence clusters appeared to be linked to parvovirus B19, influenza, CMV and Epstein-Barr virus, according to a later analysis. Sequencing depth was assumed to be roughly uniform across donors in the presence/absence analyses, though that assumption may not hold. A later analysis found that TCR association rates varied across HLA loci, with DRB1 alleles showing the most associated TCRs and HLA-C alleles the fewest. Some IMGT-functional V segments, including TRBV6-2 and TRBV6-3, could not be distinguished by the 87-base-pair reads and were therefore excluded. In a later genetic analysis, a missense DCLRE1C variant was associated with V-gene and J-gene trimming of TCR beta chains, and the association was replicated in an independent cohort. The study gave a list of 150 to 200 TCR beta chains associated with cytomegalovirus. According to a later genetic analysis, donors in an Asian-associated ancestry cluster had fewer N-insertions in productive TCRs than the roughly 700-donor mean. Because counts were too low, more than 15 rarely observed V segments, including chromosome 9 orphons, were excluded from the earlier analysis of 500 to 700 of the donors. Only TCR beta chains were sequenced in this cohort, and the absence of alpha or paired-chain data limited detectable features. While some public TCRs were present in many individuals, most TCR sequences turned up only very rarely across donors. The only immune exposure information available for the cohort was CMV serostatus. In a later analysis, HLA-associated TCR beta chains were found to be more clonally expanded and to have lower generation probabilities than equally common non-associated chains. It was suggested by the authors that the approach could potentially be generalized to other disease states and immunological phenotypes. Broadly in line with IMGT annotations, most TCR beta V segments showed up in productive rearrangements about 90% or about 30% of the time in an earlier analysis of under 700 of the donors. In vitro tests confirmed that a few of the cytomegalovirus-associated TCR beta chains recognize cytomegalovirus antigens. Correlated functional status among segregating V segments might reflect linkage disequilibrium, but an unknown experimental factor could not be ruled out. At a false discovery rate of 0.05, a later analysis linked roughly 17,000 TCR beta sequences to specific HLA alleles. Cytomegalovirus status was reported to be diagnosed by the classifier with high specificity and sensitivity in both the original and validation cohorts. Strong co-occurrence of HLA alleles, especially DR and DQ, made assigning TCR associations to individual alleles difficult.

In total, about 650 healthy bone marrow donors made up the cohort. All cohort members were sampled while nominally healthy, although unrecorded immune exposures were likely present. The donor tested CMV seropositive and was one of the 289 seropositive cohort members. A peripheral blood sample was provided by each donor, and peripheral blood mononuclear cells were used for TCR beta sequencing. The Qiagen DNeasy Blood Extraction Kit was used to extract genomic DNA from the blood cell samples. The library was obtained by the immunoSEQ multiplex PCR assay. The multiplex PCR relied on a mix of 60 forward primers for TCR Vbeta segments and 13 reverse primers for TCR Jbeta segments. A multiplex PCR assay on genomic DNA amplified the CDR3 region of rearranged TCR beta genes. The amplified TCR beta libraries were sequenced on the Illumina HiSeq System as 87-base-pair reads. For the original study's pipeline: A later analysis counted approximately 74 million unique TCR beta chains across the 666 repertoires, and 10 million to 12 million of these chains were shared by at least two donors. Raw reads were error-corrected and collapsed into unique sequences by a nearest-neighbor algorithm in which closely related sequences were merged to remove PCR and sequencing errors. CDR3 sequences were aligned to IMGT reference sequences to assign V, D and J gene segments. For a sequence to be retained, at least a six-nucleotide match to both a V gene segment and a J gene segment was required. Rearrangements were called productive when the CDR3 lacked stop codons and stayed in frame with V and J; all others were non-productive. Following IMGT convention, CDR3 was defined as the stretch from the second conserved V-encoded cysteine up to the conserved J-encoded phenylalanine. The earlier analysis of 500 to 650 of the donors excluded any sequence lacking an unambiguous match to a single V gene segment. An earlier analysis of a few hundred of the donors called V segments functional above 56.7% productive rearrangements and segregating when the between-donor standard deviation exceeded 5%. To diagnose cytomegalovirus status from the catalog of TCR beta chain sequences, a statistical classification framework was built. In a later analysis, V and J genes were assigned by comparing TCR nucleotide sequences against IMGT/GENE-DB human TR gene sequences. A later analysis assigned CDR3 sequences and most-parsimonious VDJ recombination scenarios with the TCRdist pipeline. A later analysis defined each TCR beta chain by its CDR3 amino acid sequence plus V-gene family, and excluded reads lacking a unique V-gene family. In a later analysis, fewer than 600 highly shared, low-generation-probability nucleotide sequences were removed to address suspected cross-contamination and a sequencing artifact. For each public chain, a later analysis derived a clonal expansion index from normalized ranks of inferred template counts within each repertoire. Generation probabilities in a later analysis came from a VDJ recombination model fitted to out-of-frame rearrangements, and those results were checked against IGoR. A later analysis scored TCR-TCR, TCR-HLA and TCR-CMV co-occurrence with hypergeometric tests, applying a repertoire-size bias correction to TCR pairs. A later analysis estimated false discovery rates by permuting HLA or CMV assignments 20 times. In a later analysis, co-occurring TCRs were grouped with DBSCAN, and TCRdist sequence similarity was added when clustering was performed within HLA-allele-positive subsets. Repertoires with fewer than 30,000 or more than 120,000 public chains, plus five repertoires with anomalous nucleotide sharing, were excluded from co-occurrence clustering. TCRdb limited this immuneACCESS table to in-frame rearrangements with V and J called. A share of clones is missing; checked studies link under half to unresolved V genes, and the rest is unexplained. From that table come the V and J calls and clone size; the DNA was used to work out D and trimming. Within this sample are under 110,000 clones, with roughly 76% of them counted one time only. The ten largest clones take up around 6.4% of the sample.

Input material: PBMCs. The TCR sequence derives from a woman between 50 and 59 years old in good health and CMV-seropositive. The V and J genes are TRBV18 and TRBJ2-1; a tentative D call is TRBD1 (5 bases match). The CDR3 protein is CASSPPRQIYNEQFF. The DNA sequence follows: TGTGCCAGCTCACCACCGCGACAGATATACAATGAGCAGTTCTTC. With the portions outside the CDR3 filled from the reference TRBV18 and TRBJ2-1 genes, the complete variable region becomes NAGVMQNPRHLVRRRGQEARLRCSPMKGHSHVYWYRQLPEEGLKFMVYLQKENIIDESGMPKERFSAEFPKEGPSILRIQQVVRGDSAAYFCASSPPRQIYNEQFFGPGTRLTVL.